This T cell receptor beta chain comes out of a study of OX40 agonist ivuxolimab in advanced cancers. For the study at large: Hepatocellular carcinoma, melanoma, renal cell or head and neck cancer was diagnosed in the dose-escalation patients.

CDR3 size: 15 residues. Germline CDR1 reads SGHRS; CDR2 reads YFSETQ. Trimming took 1 base from V and 2 from J; bases not matched to a gene: 3. Study outcomes and limitations: Dosing at 0.1 to 3.0 mg/kg was accompanied by clonal expansion of CD4+ and CD8+ blood T cells by week 6.

With regard to this clone: As yet, its antigen is unknown.

Patients with autoimmune history or systemic immunosuppression were excluded. Samples of blood were obtained at baseline, on cycle 4 day 1, and on cycle 7 day 1. Assay used: immunoSEQ multiplex PCR; TCRdb lists only in-frame clones, some missing. The sample includes 60,000 to 70,000 clones, around 86% of them seen just once. This sequence was found in an adult with an advanced solid tumor such as melanoma, head and neck, liver or kidney cancer. Source: CD4+ or CD8+ T cells sorted from blood, taken in a trial of the OX40 agonist ivuxolimab. This chain joins TRBV5-1 and TRBJ2-3; TRBD2 matches 8 bases. Here the CDR3 reads CASSLTGGNTDTQYF. The CDR3, as DNA: TGCGCCAGCAGCTTGACGGGAGGGAACACAGATACGCAGTATTTT.